One and the same sample provided the 25 T cell receptor beta chains below, sequenced in a study of T cell responses to AZD1222 COVID-19 vaccine. Here immunoSEQ multiplex PCR was the method, and the copy in TCRdb shows in-frame clones only, minus some. The sample has approximately 68,000 clones; around 86% are singletons. Sequencing was performed on peripheral blood, taken on day 0 of AZD1222 vaccination. The receptor source for this set is an adult in good health.

This clone was observed once. V gene TRBV4-3 combines with J gene TRBJ1-2; D unclear. The V end was cut by 0 bases, the J end by 6 bases, with 17 bases between. CDR3 size: 16 residues. Germline CDR1 and CDR2: LGHNA and YSLEER. CDR3 region: CASSQEETARNDGYTF. The CDR3 coding sequence is TGCGCCAGCAGCCAAGAAGAGACCGCTCGAAATGATGGCTACACCTTC.

The chain has TRBV2 and TRBJ2-5; 10 bases line up with TRBD2. There are 15 residues in the CDR3. With 4 bases clipped from V and 8 bases from J, the junction kept 10 bases outside the gene matches. Germline CDR1 is SNHLY and CDR2 is FYNNEI. The DNA of the CDR3 is TGTGCCAGCAGTGGCGGGCTAGCGGGGGTCGATACCCAGTACTTC. Translated: CASSGGLAGVDTQYF.

The chain employs TRBV5-4 and TRBJ2-3; TRBD2 matches at 8 bases. The V gene end was trimmed by 1 base and the J gene end by 2 bases; junction bases not matched to a gene: 9. The CDR3 sequence is 17 residues long. Germline V CDR1 and CDR2: SGHNT, YYREEE (reference sequence). The CDR3 nucleotides read TGTGCCAGCAGCTTGATGTTGGTAGCGGGGATCACAGATACGCAGTATTTT. Translation: CASSLMLVAGITDTQYF.

The CDR3: CASSLIGEQFF. Written as DNA, the CDR3 is TGTGCCAGCAGCCTCATTGGGGAGCAGTTCTTC. The chain links TRBV7-4 to TRBJ2-1; no clear D. In germline, CDR1 is SGHVT, CDR2 SQSDAQ. The CDR3 is 11 residues long. Between the trimmed V and J ends, which lost 5 bases and 10 bases, there was a span of 9 bases. Complete variable domain (other parts from reference TRBV7-4 and TRBJ2-1): GAGVSQSPRYKVAKRGRDVALRCDSISGHVTLYWYRQTLGQGSEVLTYSQSDAQRDKSGRPSGRFSAERPERSVSTLKIQRTEQGDSAVYLCASSLIGEQFFGPGTRLTVL.

The rearrangement uses TRBV7-8 and TRBJ1-2, with D tentatively TRBD1 (5 bases). V lost 2 bases, J lost 8 bases, and 15 bases lay in between. The germline V gene encodes CDR1 SGHVS and CDR2 FQNEAQ. The CDR3 has 14 amino acids. The CDR3 bases are TGTGCCAGCAGCTTAAGGGACCCCCATGCGGGCTACACCTTC. This sequence encodes CASSLRDPHAGYTF.

The V and J genes are TRBV6-5 and TRBJ2-7; D possibly corresponds to TRBD1 (6 bases). Germline V CDR1 and CDR2: MNHEY, SVGAGI. The CDR3 has 14 residues. Trimming removed 6 bases at V and 4 bases at J, with 16 bases between. The CDR3 sequence is CASSFRPDRYEQYF. The CDR3, as DNA: TGTGCCAGCAGCTTTCGCCCCGACAGGTACGAGCAGTACTTC.

The chain has TRBV5-4 and TRBJ2-3; D is unclear. There are 13 residues in the CDR3. Trimming left V 1 base short and J 6 bases short, with 9 bases between. Germline V CDR1 and CDR2: SGHNT, YYREEE (reference sequence). Here the CDR3 reads CASSLSSVDTQYF. The CDR3 DNA sequence: TGTGCCAGCAGCTTGAGCTCTGTCGATACGCAGTATTTT.

The chain has TRBV3-1 (or the pseudogene TRBV3-2) and TRBJ1-1; 8 bases are a match to TRBD1. CDR1 and CDR2 from the germline V gene are LGHDT and YNNKEL (reference sequence). The CDR3 totals 13 residues. Trimming cost V 1 base and J 10 bases; bases outside gene matches: 5. The CDR3 sequence: CASSQGRGLGAFF. CDR3 sequence (DNA): TGTGCCAGCAGCCAAGGCAGGGGGCTGGGAGCTTTCTTT.

CDR3 sequence (DNA): TGTGCCAGCAGCGTAGTCGATTTCGACCCGACCGGGGAGCTGTTTTTT. Translating it yields CASSVVDFDPTGELFF. The genes are TRBV9 and TRBJ2-2; no firm D call. This CDR3 comprises 16 residues. Germline V gives CDR1 SGDLS, CDR2 YYNGEE. V was shortened by 0 bases and J by 5 bases, with 14 bases between the two germline ends. Complete variable domain (other parts from reference TRBV9 and TRBJ2-2): DSGVTQTPKHLITATGQRVTLRCSPRSGDLSVYWYQQSLDQGLQFLIQYYNGEERAKGNILERFSAQQFPDLHSELNLSSLELGDSALYFCASSVVDFDPTGELFFGEGSRLTVL.

The chain recombines TRBV7-9 with TRBJ2-1, with unresolved D. Germline loops: CDR1 SEHNR, CDR2 FQNEAQ (reference sequence). V was trimmed by 7 bases and J by 5 bases, leaving 9 bases between them. The CDR3 loop spans 12 amino acids. CDR3 DNA: TGTGCCAGCACCCGGACCGACAATGAGCAGTTCTTC. Encoded protein: CASTRTDNEQFF.

The rearrangement uses TRBV4-2 and TRBJ2-3; 9 bases match TRBD2. Germline CDR1 LGHNA, CDR2 YNFKEQ. V was clipped by 1 base and J by 4 bases; unmatched bases: 6. This CDR3 has 16 residues. The CDR3 bases are TGTGCCAGCAGCCAAGGGGCTAGCGGGGAGGCAGATACGCAGTATTTT. Its translation is CASSQGASGEADTQYF.

The chain uses TRBV5-1 and TRBJ1-2, with 12 bases fitting TRBD1. With 3 bases clipped from V and 6 bases from J, the junction kept 12 bases outside the gene matches. This CDR3 is built from 17 residues. CDR1 is SGHRS, CDR2 YFSETQ, per germline. As DNA, the CDR3 is TGCGCCAGCAGCTGGTCCGGGACAGGGGGCGCAGGTAATGGCTACACCTTC. It specifies CASSWSGTGGAGNGYTF. The full variable domain, with the rest looked up from reference TRBV5-1 and TRBJ1-2, is KAGVTQTPRYLIKTRGQQVTLSCSPISGHRSVSWYQQTPGQGLQFLFEYFSETQRNKGNFPGRFSGRQFSNSRSEMNVSTLELGDSALYLCASSWSGTGGAGNGYTFGSGTRLTVV.

The chain uses TRBV6-6 and TRBJ2-2; 10 bases align to TRBD1. CDR3 length: 15 residues. CDR1 and CDR2 from the germline V gene are MNHNY and SVGAGI (reference sequence). The junction had 5 bases not matched to a gene; V was cut back by 4 bases and J by 6 bases. The CDR3 DNA sequence: TGTGCCAGCAGTTCTTGGGACAGGGGTCCCGGGGAGCTGTTTTTT. Translation gives CASSSWDRGPGELFF.

The chain has TRBV4-1 and TRBJ2-1; either TRBD1 or TRBD2 may fit D (5 bases each). Germline V lookup: CDR1 MGHRA, CDR2 YSYEKL. The CDR3 is made up of 14 amino acids. V dropped 3 bases and J dropped 9 bases, with 15 bases sitting between them. The CDR3 is CASSQLLGVGEQFF. Written as DNA, the CDR3 is TGCGCCAGCAGCCAGCTACTGGGGGTTGGTGAGCAGTTCTTC.

CDR3 nucleotide sequence: TGTGCCAGCAGTGCGGGACAGGGAAGGGGAGCTTCACCCCTCCACTTT. Protein: CASSAGQGRGASPLHF. The chain joins TRBV2 to TRBJ1-6; the match to TRBD1 covers 9 bases. This CDR3 comprises 16 residues. The V gene's germline CDR1 is SNHLY and CDR2 FYNNEI. V lost 4 bases and J lost 9; bases outside the gene matches: 10.

The table lists this clone with a count of one. This rearrangement joins TRBV18 to TRBJ1-4, with 8 nucleotides matching TRBD1. Germline-derived CDR1 and CDR2 are KGHSH and LQKENI. The CDR3 has 13 amino acids. V was clipped by 10 bases and J by 4 bases; unmatched bases: 5. The CDR3 is CATRGQGNEKLFF. The CDR3 coding sequence is TGTGCCACCCGCGGACAGGGTAATGAAAAACTGTTTTTT. Combining the CDR3 with reference TRBV18 and TRBJ1-4 gives the whole variable domain NAGVMQNPRHLVRRRGQEARLRCSPMKGHSHVYWYRQLPEEGLKFMVYLQKENIIDESGMPKERFSAEFPKEGPSILRIQQVVRGDSAAYFCATRGQGNEKLFFGSGTQLSVL.

The V gene is TRBV5-1, the J gene TRBJ1-2; D is uncertain. Looked up from germline, CDR1 is SGHRS and CDR2 is YFSETQ. This CDR3 contains 15 residues. Deletions cut 4 bases from V and 8 bases from J, with 21 bases between. The CDR3 reads CASSRQPGQKGGYTF. The CDR3 nucleotides read TGCGCCAGCAGCCGCCAACCCGGTCAGAAAGGGGGCTACACCTTC.

The CDR3 region has the DNA TGTGCCAGCAGTTACGGGGGAGGAACTGAAGCTTTCTTT. Residues: CASSYGGGTEAFF. The V and J genes are TRBV6-5 and TRBJ1-1; maybe TRBD1 (5 bases). Trimming took off 2 bases at V and 5 bases at J, with 9 bases between the two ends. The V gene's germline CDR1 is MNHEY and CDR2 SVGAGI. There are 13 residues in the CDR3.

This rearrangement joins TRBV3-1 (or the pseudogene TRBV3-2) to TRBJ1-2; D uncertain. V lost 4 bases to trimming and J lost 7 bases, with 10 bases between them. In germline, CDR1 is LGHDT, CDR2 YNNKEL (reference sequence). The CDR3 extends over 12 amino acids. The CDR3 nucleotides read TGTGCCAGCAGCCCAGCCGACTCTGGCTACACCTTC. It encodes CASSPADSGYTF.

V usage is TRBV27 and J usage is TRBJ1-5; the D gene is possibly TRBD1 (5 bases). This CDR3 comprises 17 residues. V lost 5 bases, J lost 3 bases, and 20 bases lay in between. The germline V gene encodes CDR1 MNHEY and CDR2 SMNVEV (reference sequence). The CDR3 coding sequence is TGTGCCAGCAGTCCTCTCTCGACAGCCTTGCTCAATCAGCCCCAGCATTTT. Its protein is CASSPLSTALLNQPQHF.

The CDR3 loop reads CSVDSGLVRQAFF. The CDR3 coding sequence is TGCAGCGTTGATTCGGGCCTCGTACGGCAAGCTTTCTTT. The rearrangement links TRBV29-1 to TRBJ1-1; the D is unclear. The ends were cut back, 3 bases at V and 9 bases at J, with 17 bases in the middle. Germline V lookup: CDR1 SQVTM, CDR2 ANQGSEA. The CDR3 extends over 13 amino acids.

The chain joins TRBV5-1 to TRBJ2-1, with 7 nucleotides matching TRBD1. Germline trimming cut 8 bases from V and 5 bases from J; bases unmatched to any gene: 4. Germline V lookup: CDR1 SGHRS, CDR2 YFSETQ. This CDR3 is 12 amino acids long. CDR3 sequence: CARGTVNNEQFF. CDR3 coding DNA: TGCGCCAGGGGGACAGTTAACAATGAGCAGTTCTTC.

The chain combines TRBV4-3 with TRBJ1-1; D not certain. The CDR3 sequence is 13 residues long. Germline CDR1 is LGHNA and CDR2 is YSLEER. The V end was cut by 0 bases, the J end by 3 bases, with 5 bases between. CDR3 loop: CASSQESYTEAFF. The DNA of the CDR3 is TGCGCCAGCAGCCAAGAATCATACACTGAAGCTTTCTTT.

The rearrangement links TRBV19 to TRBJ1-3; D is undetermined. The ends were cut back, 2 bases at V and 0 bases at J, with 8 bases in the middle. Germline-derived CDR1 and CDR2 are LNHDA and SQIVND (reference sequence). The length of the CDR3 is 15 residues. The CDR3 loop is CASSIRGISGNTIYF. CDR3 DNA: TGTGCCAGTAGTATACGGGGAATCTCTGGAAACACCATATATTTT.

The gene calls are TRBV19 and TRBJ2-1; 8 nucleotides agree with TRBD1. Germline assignment: CDR1 LNHDA and CDR2 SQIVND (reference sequence). V shed 4 bases and J 0 bases; nucleotides not matched to a gene: 5. The CDR3 runs to 16 residues. The CDR3 sequence: CASSTQGASSYNEQFF. DNA of the CDR3: TGTGCCAGTAGTACCCAGGGGGCTAGCTCCTACAATGAGCAGTTCTTC.